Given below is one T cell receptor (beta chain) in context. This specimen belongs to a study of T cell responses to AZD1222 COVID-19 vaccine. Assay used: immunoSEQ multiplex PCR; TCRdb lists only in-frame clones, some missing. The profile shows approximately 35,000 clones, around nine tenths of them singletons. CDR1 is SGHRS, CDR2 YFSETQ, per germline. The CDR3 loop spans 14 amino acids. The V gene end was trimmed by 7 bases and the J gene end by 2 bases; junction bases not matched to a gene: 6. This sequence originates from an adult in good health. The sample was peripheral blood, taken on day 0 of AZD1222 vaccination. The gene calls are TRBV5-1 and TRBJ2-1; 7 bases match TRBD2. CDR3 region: CASGEGQAYNEQFF. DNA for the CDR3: TGCGCCAGCGGGGAGGGGCAAGCCTACAATGAGCAGTTCTTC.